This T cell receptor (beta chain) stems from a study of T-cell memory formation after mild COVID-19. One entry per CDR3 protein, called by TCRdb with MiXCR from the 5' RACE reads. This sample has about 110,000 distinct CDR3 sequences; approximately 14% occur once, and the top ten carry under 45%. The CDR3 runs to 15 residues. The junction had 7 bases not matched to a gene; V was cut back by 4 bases and J by 5 bases. CDR1 MGHRA and CDR2 YSYEKL come from the germline V gene. This clonotype originated in a man between 18 and 29 years old who had mild COVID-19 (a few samples of this study predate the infection). Cell type and time point are not known. The sequenced sample consisted of PBMCs or a T cell subset sorted from them (not recorded which). This sequence joins TRBV4-1 and TRBJ2-5; 10 nucleotides line up with TRBD1. As DNA, the CDR3 is TGCGCCAGCAGCCCGAGGACAGGGGGGGTCGAGACCCAGTACTTC. Translation gives CASSPRTGGVETQYF.